This TCR beta chain is from a study of shared T cell receptors in the human thymus. This clone appeared a single time. CDR1 and CDR2 from the germline V gene are MRHNA and SNTAGT. Trimming cost V 6 bases and J 6 bases; bases outside gene matches: 8. The CDR3 has 14 amino acids. Method: immunoSEQ multiplex PCR; TCRdb's copy keeps in-frame clones and lacks some. The sample has roughly 500,000 clones; about four fifths are singletons. Separately, the same data were catalogued under a study of human thymus T cells. From that second work: Resections were taken during corrective heart surgery, and the thymus tissue came from these. Gene usage for V and J segments appeared biased in thymic and blood repertoires. Thymic repertoires from unrelated individuals overlapped highly, related research reported.

This chain joins TRBV6-4 and TRBJ2-3, with TRBD1 identical over 8 bases. Sample: thymocytes. The clonotype originates from a boy under two years old with a congenital heart defect. The CDR3 spells CASSAGTGTDTQYF. DNA of the CDR3: TGTGCCAGCAGCGCCGGGACAGGAACCGATACGCAGTATTTT.